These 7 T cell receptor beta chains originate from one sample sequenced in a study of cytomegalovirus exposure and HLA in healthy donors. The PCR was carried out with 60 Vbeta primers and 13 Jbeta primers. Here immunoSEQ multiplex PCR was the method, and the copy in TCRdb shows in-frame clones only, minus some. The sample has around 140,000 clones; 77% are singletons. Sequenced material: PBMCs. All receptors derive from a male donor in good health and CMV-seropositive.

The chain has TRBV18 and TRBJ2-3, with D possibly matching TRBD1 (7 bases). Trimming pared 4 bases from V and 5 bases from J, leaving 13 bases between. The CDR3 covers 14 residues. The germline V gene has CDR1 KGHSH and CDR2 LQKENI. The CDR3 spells CASSLRQGGDTQYF. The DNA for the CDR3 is TGTGCCAGCTCACTCAGACAGGGAGGAGATACGCAGTATTTT.

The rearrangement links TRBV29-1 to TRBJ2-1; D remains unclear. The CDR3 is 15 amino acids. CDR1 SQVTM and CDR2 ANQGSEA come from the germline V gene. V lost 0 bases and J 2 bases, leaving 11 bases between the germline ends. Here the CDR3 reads CSVEDPMVAYNEQFF. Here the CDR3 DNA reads TGCAGCGTTGAAGACCCCATGGTAGCCTACAATGAGCAGTTCTTC.

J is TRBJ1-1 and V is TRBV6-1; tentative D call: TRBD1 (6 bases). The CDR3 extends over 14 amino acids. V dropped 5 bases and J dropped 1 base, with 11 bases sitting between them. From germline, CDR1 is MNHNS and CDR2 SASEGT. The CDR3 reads CASSTGTTNTEAFF. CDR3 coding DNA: TGTGCCAGCAGTACCGGGACAACGAACACTGAAGCTTTCTTT.

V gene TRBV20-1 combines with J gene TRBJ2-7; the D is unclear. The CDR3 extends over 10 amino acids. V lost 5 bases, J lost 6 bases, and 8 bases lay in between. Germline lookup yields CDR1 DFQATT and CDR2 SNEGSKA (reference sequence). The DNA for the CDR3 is TGCAGTGCTGCCCAGGCCGAGCAGTACTTC. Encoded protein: CSAAQAEQYF.

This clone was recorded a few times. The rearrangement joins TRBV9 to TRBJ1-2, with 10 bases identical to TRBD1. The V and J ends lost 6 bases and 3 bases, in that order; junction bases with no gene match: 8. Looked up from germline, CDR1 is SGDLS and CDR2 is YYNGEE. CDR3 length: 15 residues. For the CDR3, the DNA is TGTGCCAGCAACTGGGACAGGGGCCCTTACTATGGCTACACCTTC. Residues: CASNWDRGPYYGYTF.

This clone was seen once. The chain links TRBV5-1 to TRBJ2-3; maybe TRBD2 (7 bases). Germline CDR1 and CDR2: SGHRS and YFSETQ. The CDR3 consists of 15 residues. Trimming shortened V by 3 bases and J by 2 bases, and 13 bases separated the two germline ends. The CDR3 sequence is CASSWGGGATDTQYF. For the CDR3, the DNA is TGCGCCAGCAGCTGGGGAGGGGGGGCCACAGATACGCAGTATTTT.

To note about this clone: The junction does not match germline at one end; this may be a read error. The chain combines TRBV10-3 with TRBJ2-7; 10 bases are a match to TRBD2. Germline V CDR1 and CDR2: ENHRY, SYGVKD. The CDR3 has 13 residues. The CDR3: CVISGTSAYEQCF. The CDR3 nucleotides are TGTGTCATCAGTGGGACTAGCGCCTACGAGCAGTGCTTC.